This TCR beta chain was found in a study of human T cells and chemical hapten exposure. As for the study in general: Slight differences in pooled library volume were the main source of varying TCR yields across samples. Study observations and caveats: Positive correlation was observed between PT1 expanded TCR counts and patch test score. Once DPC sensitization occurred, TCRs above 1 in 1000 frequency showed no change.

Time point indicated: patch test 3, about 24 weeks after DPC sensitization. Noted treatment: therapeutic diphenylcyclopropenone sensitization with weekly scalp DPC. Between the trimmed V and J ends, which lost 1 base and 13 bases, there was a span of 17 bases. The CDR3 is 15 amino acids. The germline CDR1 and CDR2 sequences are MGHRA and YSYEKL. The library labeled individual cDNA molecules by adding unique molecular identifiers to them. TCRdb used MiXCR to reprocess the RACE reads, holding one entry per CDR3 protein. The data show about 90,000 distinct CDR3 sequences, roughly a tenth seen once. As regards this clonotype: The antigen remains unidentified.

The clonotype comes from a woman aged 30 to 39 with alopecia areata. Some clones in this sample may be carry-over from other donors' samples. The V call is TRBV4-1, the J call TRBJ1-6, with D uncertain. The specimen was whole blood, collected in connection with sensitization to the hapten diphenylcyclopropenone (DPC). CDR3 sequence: CASSQVLLRIHPLHF. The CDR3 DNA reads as TGCGCCAGCAGCCAAGTTCTCCTGAGAATTCATCCCCTCCACTTT.